This T cell receptor (beta chain) is drawn from a study of cytomegalovirus exposure and HLA in healthy donors. Overall study: The same platform used for the 650 to 700 first-cohort repertoires was also used for the approximately 120 validation repertoires, as a later analysis reported. Notes on the study in general: The finding came from a later analysis; first-cohort TCR clusters tended to co-occur in the roughly 120 validation repertoires. For cytomegalovirus status, the classifier reportedly gave diagnoses with high specificity and sensitivity.

Clones were read by immunoSEQ multiplex PCR, and TCRdb kept only the in-frame ones, dropping some. The data hold about 58,000 clones, with roughly 90% observed a single time. Trimming cost V 2 bases and J 0 bases, with 8 bases left between them. The CDR3 is 16 residues long. Germline assignment: CDR1 SGHTA and CDR2 FQGTGA. A roughly 120-subject validation cohort, separate from the approximately 720-subject first cohort, supplied the donors. Notes on this clone: Antigen specificity is unknown.

This chain uses TRBV7-3 with TRBJ2-6, with a weak D call TRBD2 (5 bases). The receptor comes from a man aged 18 to 29 in good health and CMV-seronegative. The sample taken for sequencing was PBMCs. The CDR3 reads CASSLAGGSGANVLTF. The CDR3 DNA sequence: TGTGCCAGCAGCTTAGCGGGTGGCTCTGGGGCCAACGTCCTGACTTTC.